The rows below give T cell receptor beta chains drawn from one sample of a study of vaccination and CD4 T cells after COVID-19. Antigens of these TCRs are unknown. Via MiXCR, TCRdb re-called the PCR reads, giving one row per CDR3 protein. Here the sample spans around 9,000 distinct CDR3 sequences, 34% being singletons. Sequenced: CD4+ T cells from blood, cultured in vitro. These receptors came from a human donor in good health. The CDR3 runs from the conserved cysteine through the conserved F or W. D genes are given only for firm matches. Some rows mark clone size as missing; the rest say once, few, many or name a class of expanded clone.

size: NA
J: TRBJ1-1
V: TRBV11-1
D: NA
CDR3: CASSLKVSEAFF
DNA: TGTGCCAGCAGCTTAAAGGTGTCTGAAGCTTTCTTT

size: NA
J: TRBJ2-3
V: TRBV24-1
D: NA
CDR3: CATRSKSTDTQYF
DNA: TGTGCCACCCGCAGTAAAAGCACAGATACGCAGTATTTT

size: NA
J: TRBJ2-5
V: TRBV6-5
D: NA
CDR3: CASSYSGTNRETQYF
DNA: TGTGCCAGCAGTTACTCGGGCACAAATCGGGAGACCCAGTACTTC

size: NA
J: TRBJ2-5
V: TRBV5-4
D: NA
CDR3: CASSPRLEETQYF
DNA: TGTGCCAGCAGCCCTCGACTAGAAGAGACCCAGTACTTC

size: NA
J: TRBJ1-2
V: TRBV20-1
D: NA
CDR3: CSAPGGSLPYYGYTF
DNA: TGCAGTGCTCCAGGCGGGAGCCTCCCCTATTATGGCTACACCTTC

size: NA
J: TRBJ2-2
V: TRBV6-1
D: NA
CDR3: CASQGGGTDTGELFF
DNA: TGTGCCAGCCAAGGGGGAGGGACGGACACCGGGGAGCTGTTTTTT

size: NA
J: TRBJ2-3
V: TRBV12-3/TRBV12-4
D: NA
CDR3: CASHRDPTDTQYF
DNA: TGTGCCAGCCACAGGGATCCGACAGATACGCAGTATTTT

size: few
J: TRBJ2-7
V: TRBV7-9
D: NA
CDR3: CASITDSGNEQYF
DNA: TGTGCCAGCATCACCGATTCGGGCAACGAGCAGTACTTC

size: few
J: TRBJ1-1
V: TRBV27
D: NA
CDR3: CASKKAGVTEAFF
DNA: TGTGCCAGCAAGAAGGCAGGGGTCACTGAAGCTTTCTTT

size: NA
J: TRBJ1-2
V: TRBV12-3/TRBV12-4
D: NA
CDR3: CASSGQGTDGYTF
DNA: TGTGCCAGCAGTGGGCAGGGGACGGATGGCTACACCTTC

size: NA
J: TRBJ2-3
V: TRBV20-1
D: NA
CDR3: CSAREPIESTDTQYF
DNA: TGCAGTGCTAGAGAACCAATTGAGAGCACAGATACGCAGTATTTT

size: NA
J: TRBJ1-2
V: TRBV5-8
D: NA
CDR3: CASSLGMGQGLNYGYTF
DNA: TGTGCCAGCAGCTTGGGGATGGGCCAGGGACTTAACTATGGCTACACCTTC

size: few
J: TRBJ1-2
V: TRBV7-9
D: NA
CDR3: CASSSDWTYGYTF
DNA: TGTGCCAGCAGCTCTGACTGGACCTATGGCTACACCTTC

size: NA
J: TRBJ2-7
V: TRBV20-1
D: TRBD1
CDR3: CSARDPGGYEQYF
DNA: TGCAGTGCTAGAGATCCAGGGGGCTACGAGCAGTACTTC

size: few
J: TRBJ1-6
V: TRBV11-2
D: TRBD1
CDR3: CASSRLKGEGGTASPLHF
DNA: TGTGCCAGCAGCCGGCTTAAGGGGGAAGGGGGGACAGCTTCACCCCTCCACTTT

size: NA
J: TRBJ1-2
V: TRBV19
D: TRBD1
CDR3: CASSIGTANYGYTF
DNA: TGTGCCAGTAGTATTGGGACAGCTAACTATGGCTACACCTTC

size: few
J: TRBJ2-5
V: TRBV19
D: NA
CDR3: CASSISGFRETQYF
DNA: TGTGCCAGTAGTATATCAGGGTTTCGAGAGACCCAGTACTTC

size: NA
J: TRBJ1-1
V: TRBV12-3/TRBV12-4
D: NA
CDR3: CASSLSPFDTEAFF
DNA: TGTGCCAGCAGTTTATCACCCTTTGATACTGAAGCTTTCTTT

size: NA
J: TRBJ1-1
V: TRBV5-4
D: NA
CDR3: CASSTDSGSTEAFF
DNA: TGTGCCAGCAGCACTGACTCGGGGAGCACTGAAGCTTTCTTT

size: medium-sized
J: TRBJ2-1
V: TRBV20-1
D: NA
CDR3: CSARGLDSSYNEQFF
DNA: TGCAGTGCTAGAGGGTTAGACAGCTCCTACAATGAGCAGTTCTTC

size: NA
J: TRBJ2-2
V: TRBV7-2
D: TRBD2
CDR3: CASRRASGGGTGELFF
DNA: TGTGCCAGCAGGAGAGCTAGCGGGGGAGGCACCGGGGAGCTGTTTTTT

size: few
J: TRBJ2-4
V: TRBV20-1
D: NA
CDR3: CSARDIGVWNIQYF
DNA: TGCAGTGCTAGAGATATTGGGGTATGGAACATTCAGTACTTC

size: few
J: TRBJ1-5
V: TRBV11-2
D: NA
CDR3: CASSLTNQPQHF
DNA: TGTGCCAGCAGCTTAACCAATCAGCCCCAGCATTTT

size: NA
J: TRBJ1-1
V: TRBV30
D: NA
CDR3: CACMLGTEAFF
DNA: TGTGCCTGCATGTTGGGCACTGAAGCTTTCTTT

size: few
J: TRBJ2-5
V: TRBV6-1
D: TRBD2
CDR3: CASSRTGGGETQYF
DNA: TGTGCCAGCAGCCGCACCGGGGGGGGAGAGACCCAGTACTTC

size: few
J: TRBJ1-6
V: TRBV19
D: NA
CDR3: CASSSGSVGDSPLHF
DNA: TGTGCCAGTAGCTCAGGGAGCGTTGGTGATTCACCCCTCCACTTT

size: few
J: TRBJ1-2
V: TRBV6-5
D: NA
CDR3: CASSWAVNYGYTF
DNA: TGTGCCAGCAGTTGGGCGGTTAACTATGGCTACACCTTC

size: NA
J: TRBJ1-2
V: TRBV28
D: NA
CDR3: CASSQEGYGYTF
DNA: TGTGCCAGCAGTCAGGAGGGGTACGGCTACACCTTC

size: NA
J: TRBJ2-3
V: TRBV29-1
D: NA
CDR3: CSGGRGGVSDTQYF
DNA: TGCAGCGGGGGTCGAGGAGGGGTATCAGATACGCAGTATTTT

size: once
J: TRBJ2-1
V: TRBV5-1
D: TRBD2
CDR3: CASSWSGGANNEQFF
DNA: TGCGCCAGCAGCTGGAGCGGGGGCGCGAATAATGAGCAGTTCTTC

size: NA
J: TRBJ1-1
V: TRBV7-8
D: NA
CDR3: CASSLVNTEAFF
DNA: TGTGCCAGCAGCTTAGTGAACACTGAAGCTTTCTTT

size: NA
J: TRBJ2-1
V: TRBV10-3
D: NA
CDR3: CATQTDGDEQFF
DNA: TGTGCCACACAGACGGACGGGGATGAGCAGTTCTTC

size: NA
J: TRBJ2-3
V: TRBV5-1
D: TRBD2
CDR3: CASSPLTSGGKDTQYF
DNA: TGCGCCAGCAGCCCACTAACTAGCGGGGGTAAGGATACGCAGTATTTT

size: few
J: TRBJ2-5
V: TRBV20-1
D: TRBD2
CDR3: CSAPTSGGAAETQYF
DNA: TGCAGTGCCCCGACTAGCGGGGGGGCCGCGGAGACCCAGTACTTC

size: NA
J: TRBJ2-3
V: TRBV5-6
D: NA
CDR3: CASSSSGSVGGDTQYF
DNA: TGTGCCAGCAGCTCTTCAGGGTCGGTCGGAGGAGATACGCAGTATTTT

size: NA
J: TRBJ1-1
V: TRBV7-9
D: TRBD1
CDR3: CASRLDRDEAFF
DNA: TGTGCCAGCCGGCTTGACAGGGACGAAGCTTTCTTT

size: few
J: TRBJ1-1
V: TRBV7-9
D: NA
CDR3: CASSLARFRDTEAFF
DNA: TGTGCCAGCAGCTTAGCGCGGTTCAGAGACACTGAAGCTTTCTTT

size: few
J: TRBJ2-7
V: TRBV5-4
D: TRBD2
CDR3: CASSLSGSSYEQYF
DNA: TGTGCCAGCAGCTTAAGCGGGAGCTCCTACGAGCAGTACTTC

size: NA
J: TRBJ2-1
V: TRBV20-1
D: TRBD2
CDR3: CSARAGGPKEQFF
DNA: TGCAGTGCTAGAGCGGGGGGGCCGAAGGAGCAGTTCTTC

size: NA
J: TRBJ1-1
V: TRBV6-1
D: NA
CDR3: CATSGINTEAFF
DNA: TGTGCCACTTCGGGTATTAACACTGAAGCTTTCTTT

size: NA
J: TRBJ2-7
V: TRBV25-1
D: NA
CDR3: CASSEYRTGYDEQYF
DNA: TGTGCCAGCAGTGAATATCGTACAGGGTATGACGAGCAGTACTTC

size: NA
J: TRBJ2-1
V: TRBV20-1
D: TRBD2
CDR3: CSAQGDAGVIVNEQFF
DNA: TGCAGTGCTCAGGGTGACGCGGGGGTCATAGTCAATGAGCAGTTCTTC